The 4 T cell receptor beta chains below all came from one sample that was sequenced in a study of Ad26.COV2.S vaccination and SARS-CoV-2 variants. Treatment indicated: some 20 received Ad26.COV2.S at low or high dose, single or two shots; about 5 received placebo; per-sample allocation not given. Specimen acquisition occurred on day 63 following the initial vaccine or placebo injection. Clones were sequenced by immunoSEQ multiplex PCR, and TCRdb holds only the in-frame ones, with some missing. The top ten clones hold approximately 11% of a sample with over 200,000 clones, roughly 88% of them seen once. The sample here was peripheral blood, taken in a trial of Ad26.COV2.S vaccine versus placebo. These receptors originate from a person aged 18 to 59 who received the Ad26.COV2.S COVID-19 vaccine or a placebo.

The V gene is TRBV24-1, the J gene TRBJ2-5; D perhaps matches TRBD1 (6 bases). Germline lookup yields CDR1 KGHDR and CDR2 SFDVKD. The CDR3 sequence is 15 residues long. Deletions cut 3 bases from V and 4 bases from J, with 14 bases between. DNA for the CDR3: TGTGCCACCAGTGATCCCACAGGGTTAGGAGAGACCCAGTACTTC. The encoded protein is CATSDPTGLGETQYF.

The chain is built from TRBV4-3 and TRBJ2-7, with 10 bases fitting TRBD1. In germline, CDR1 is LGHNA, CDR2 YSLEER. The length of the CDR3 is 17 residues. The trim removed 3 bases at V and 3 bases at J, leaving 11 bases unmatched. This CDR3 is CASSHYRGGTGVYEQYF. CDR3 sequence (DNA): TGCGCCAGCAGCCATTACCGGGGCGGGACAGGGGTCTACGAGCAGTACTTC.

This chain joins TRBV30 and TRBJ1-5; the D is unclear. Trimming shortened V by 3 bases and J by 7 bases, and 13 bases separated the two germline ends. This CDR3 comprises 13 residues. In germline, CDR1 is GTSNPN, CDR2 SVGIG (reference sequence). The CDR3 is CAWRDPRSQPQHF. Written as DNA, the CDR3 is TGTGCCTGGAGAGACCCGCGGAGCCAGCCCCAGCATTTT.

This rearrangement joins TRBV21-1 to TRBJ2-3; TRBD2 was called by the table and not checked on the DNA. TRBV21-1 is a pseudogene segment. The CDR3 is 10 residues long. CDR3 sequence reads: CASSCSAQYF. For the CDR3, the DNA is TGTGCCAGCAGCTGTAGCGCGCAGTATTTT.